These 23 T cell receptor beta chains originate from one sample sequenced in a study of beta chain features in type 1 diabetes. Study-wide results and limits: Type 1 diabetes patients had moderately but significantly shorter TCRB CDR3s in all four CD4+ subsets.

Reverse transcription of all isolated RNA meant that expressed TCRB transcripts were sequenced. TCRdb's copy holds only in-frame clones and misses some; the assay was immunoSEQ multiplex PCR. There are about 180,000 clones in the sample; approximately 8.4% occur only once, and about 0.5% lies in the top ten. These receptors' targets are unknown. The specimen was central memory CD4+ T cells from blood. Every receptor here comes from a man aged 18-30 years with type 1 diabetes.

CDR3 bases: TGTGCCAGCAGCGTCTGGGACGGGGGGAACACTGAAGCTTTCTTT. It is translated as CASSVWDGGNTEAFF. V is TRBV7-9 and J is TRBJ1-1; D possibly corresponds to TRBD1 (5 bases). The CDR3 sequence is 15 residues long. V was cut by 5 bases and J by 1 base, with 14 bases left in between. Germline V CDR1 and CDR2: SEHNR, FQNEAQ (reference sequence).

J is TRBJ1-1 and V is TRBV5-1; 8 nucleotides line up with TRBD1. V lost 0 bases and J lost 1; bases outside the gene matches: 5. The CDR3 sequence is 16 residues long. CDR1 is SGHRS, CDR2 YFSETQ, per germline. In DNA form, the CDR3 reads TGCGCCAGCAGCTTGGACGGCCAGGGGGCGAACACTGAAGCTTTCTTT. It is translated as CASSLDGQGANTEAFF.

The chain couples TRBV5-1 to TRBJ2-7; 7 bases align to TRBD2. With V trimmed by 1 base and J by 3 bases, 4 bases remained unmatched. CDR1 is SGHRS and CDR2 is YFSETQ in the germline V gene. CDR3 size: 14 residues. The CDR3 DNA is TGCGCCAGCAGCTTGACTAGCGAGCTCTACGAGCAGTACTTC. It is translated as CASSLTSELYEQYF.

This clone was seen a handful of times. The V gene is TRBV19, the J gene TRBJ1-4; weak D call: TRBD1 (6 bases). This CDR3 is 13 amino acids long. Germline V gives CDR1 LNHDA, CDR2 SQIVND (reference sequence). V lost 5 bases and J 13 bases, leaving 17 bases between the germline ends. The CDR3 bases are TGTGCCAGTAGTCGTAATTTCGAGGACAGACTGTTTTTT. Translating it yields CASSRNFEDRLFF.

The rearrangement uses TRBV29-1 and TRBJ1-5; the D gene is possibly TRBD1 (5 bases). Deletions cut 6 bases from V and 7 bases from J, with 16 bases between. CDR1 is SQVTM, CDR2 ANQGSEA, per germline. This CDR3 is 13 amino acids long. As DNA, the CDR3 is TGCAGCGTCGCAACAGGTCTTGGCCAGCCCCAGCATTTT. The encoded protein is CSVATGLGQPQHF. Looking up the rest from reference TRBV29-1 and TRBJ1-5 gives the full variable domain: SAVISQKPSRDICQRGTSLTIQCQVDSQVTMMFWYRQQPGQSLTLIATANQGSEATYESGFVIDKFPISRPNLTFSTLTVSNMSPEDSSIYLCSVATGLGQPQHFGDGTRLSIL.

The chain joins TRBV9 to TRBJ2-5; 9 positions agree with TRBD2. V was pared by 4 bases and J by 0 bases, with 7 bases of the junction left unmatched. This CDR3 spans 16 amino acids. Looked up from germline, CDR1 is SGDLS and CDR2 is YYNGEE. CDR3 sequence: CASSLSGGLYQETQYF. CDR3 in DNA: TGTGCCAGCAGCCTTAGCGGGGGCTTGTACCAAGAGACCCAGTACTTC.

Of note for this clone: Other DNA sequences in the sample encode the same CDR3. This chain uses TRBV11-2 with TRBJ2-7, with TRBD1 identical over 10 bases. The CDR3 runs to 15 residues. Germline CDR1 is SGHAT and CDR2 is FQNNGV. The junction had 7 bases not matched to a gene; V was cut back by 3 bases and J by 5 bases. The CDR3 protein is CASSFLDRGQDEQYF. CDR3 DNA: TGTGCCAGCAGCTTTTTAGACAGGGGGCAGGACGAGCAGTACTTC.

This sequence joins TRBV25-1 and TRBJ2-3; the D gene is possibly TRBD2 (7 bases). From germline, CDR1 is MGHDK and CDR2 SYGVNS. CDR3 length equals 14 residues. V was pared by 3 bases and J by 5 bases, with 12 bases between. CDR3 region: CASSEVGGLDTQYF. In nucleotides, the CDR3 is TGTGCCAGCAGTGAGGTGGGGGGGCTAGATACGCAGTATTTT.

This rearrangement joins TRBV2 to TRBJ2-5; TRBD1 might be the D (6 bases). Trimming removed 6 bases from V and 4 bases from J, with 12 bases in between. From germline, CDR1 is SNHLY and CDR2 FYNNEI. The CDR3 is 13 amino acids. CDR3 sequence (DNA): TGTGCCAGCAGCGATACAGGGCGAGAGACCCAGTACTTC. Translation gives CASSDTGRETQYF.

The gene calls are TRBV4-3 and TRBJ2-7, with TRBD1 matching 7 bases. With 0 bases clipped from V and 2 bases from J, the junction kept 4 bases outside the gene matches. CDR1 and CDR2 (germline): LGHNA, YSLEER. The CDR3 covers 15 residues. CDR3 sequence: CASSQDSQGAYEQYF. The CDR3 region has the DNA TGCGCCAGCAGCCAAGACAGCCAGGGGGCCTACGAGCAGTACTTC.

This clone was seen repeatedly, ten times or more. The V and J genes are TRBV7-9 and TRBJ2-3; D ambiguous. The CDR3 totals 17 residues. The ends were cut back, 3 bases at V and 1 base at J, with 17 bases in the middle. Germline V gene sequence: CDR1 SEHNR, CDR2 FQNEAQ (reference sequence). The CDR3 spells CASSFDVWAEGTDTQYF. CDR3 sequence (DNA): TGTGCCAGCAGCTTTGACGTCTGGGCAGAAGGCACAGATACGCAGTATTTT.

This clone was found a few times. The chain recombines TRBV27 with TRBJ2-7; a possible D gene is TRBD1 (5 bases). There are 14 residues in the CDR3. The germline V gene encodes CDR1 MNHEY and CDR2 SMNVEV (reference sequence). Trimming removed 6 bases at V and 3 bases at J, with 15 bases between. The CDR3 is CASSLTQGGYEQYF. CDR3 nucleotide sequence: TGTGCCAGCAGCCTCACCCAGGGTGGCTACGAGCAGTACTTC.

This clone has a handful of counts. This chain uses TRBV6-5 with TRBJ2-1; perhaps TRBD2 as D (6 bases). Germline V gene sequence: CDR1 MNHEY, CDR2 SVGAGI. This CDR3 contains 14 residues. V dropped 4 bases and J dropped 7 bases, with 14 bases sitting between them. The CDR3 DNA sequence: TGTGCCAGCAGTTCTTGGACTAACGGGAATGAGCAGTTCTTC. Protein: CASSSWTNGNEQFF.

The chain links TRBV11-2 to TRBJ1-1, with D perhaps TRBD1 (5 bases). This CDR3 comprises 14 residues. Germline CDR1 reads SGHAT; CDR2 reads FQNNGV. The V end lost 0 bases, the J end lost 6 bases, and 11 bases lay between the germline ends. The CDR3 protein is CASSLDFAGAEAFF. The CDR3 DNA sequence: TGTGCCAGCAGCTTAGATTTCGCGGGGGCTGAAGCTTTCTTT.

The chain carries TRBV11-2 and TRBJ1-6, with 12 bases that match TRBD1. V dropped 1 base and J dropped 9; count of bases not matched to a gene: 1. Germline CDR1 SGHAT, CDR2 FQNNGV. The CDR3 contains 15 residues. CDR3 bases: TGTGCCAGCAGCTTAGGGGACAGGGGGCGTTCACCCCTCCACTTT. It is translated as CASSLGDRGRSPLHF. Complete variable domain (other parts from reference TRBV11-2 and TRBJ1-6): EAGVAQSPRYKIIEKRQSVAFWCNPISGHATLYWYQQILGQGPKLLIQFQNNGVVDDSQLPKDRFSAERLKGVDSTLKIQPAKLEDSAVYLCASSLGDRGRSPLHFGNGTRLTVT.

The V gene is TRBV5-1, the J gene TRBJ1-3, with D possibly matching TRBD1 (6 bases). Germline CDR1 SGHRS, CDR2 YFSETQ. Trimming left V 5 bases short and J 4 bases short, with 10 bases between. The CDR3 loop spans 13 amino acids. The CDR3 is CASSAGDGNTIYF. The CDR3 nucleotides are TGCGCCAGCAGTGCAGGGGACGGAAACACCATATATTTT.

This rearrangement joins TRBV9 to TRBJ2-5; TRBD1 matches 10 bases. In germline, CDR1 is SGDLS, CDR2 YYNGEE. CDR3 length equals 16 residues. Trimming removed 4 bases from V and 1 base from J; junction bases left unmatched: 7. CDR3 in DNA: TGTGCCAGCAGCTCCCGGACAGGGGGGCCCCAAGAGACCCAGTACTTC. It translates to CASSSRTGGPQETQYF.

V and J are TRBV4-2 and TRBJ2-7, with D unresolved. The CDR3 totals 14 residues. V dropped 5 bases and J dropped 0 bases, with 11 bases sitting between them. Germline V gene sequence: CDR1 LGHNA, CDR2 YNFKEQ. CDR3 sequence: CASSSEASSYEQYF. In DNA, the CDR3 is TGTGCCAGCAGCTCTGAGGCTAGCTCCTACGAGCAGTACTTC.

This clone turned up a few times. The chain couples TRBV7-2 to TRBJ2-3, with 12 nucleotides matching TRBD2. Per germline, CDR1 SGHTA and CDR2 FQGNSA. The CDR3 loop spans 18 amino acids. The junction had 11 bases not matched to a gene; V was cut back by 3 bases and J by 4 bases. The CDR3 sequence: CASSLKTSGGPNPDTQYF. In nucleotides, the CDR3 is TGTGCCAGCAGCTTGAAGACTAGCGGGGGACCCAACCCAGATACGCAGTATTTT.

This clone was found a few times. This chain links TRBV6-5 with TRBJ2-5, with TRBD2 as a possible D gene (5 bases). The V end was cut by 0 bases, the J end by 5 bases, with 16 bases between. The CDR3 has 16 residues. CDR1 is MNHEY and CDR2 is SVGAGI in the germline V gene. CDR3 DNA: TGTGCCAGCAGTTACTCAGCGCGGGCGTCGTGGGAGACCCAGTACTTC. Its translation: CASSYSARASWETQYF.

The sample holds a few counts of this clone. The J gene is TRBJ2-7, the V gene TRBV19; perhaps TRBD2 as D (6 bases). Germline CDR1 and CDR2: LNHDA and SQIVND (reference sequence). This CDR3 region has 15 residues. V was cut by 6 bases and J by 7 bases, with 22 bases left in between. CDR3 bases: TGTGCCAGTAGCAACGAGCCGGCGGGGCCTAGTGAGCAGTACTTC. This codes for CASSNEPAGPSEQYF.

The chain's CDR3 is CAIRNTGDEETQYF. The CDR3 DNA reads as TGTGCCATCAGAAATACAGGGGACGAAGAGACCCAGTACTTC. The gene calls are TRBV10-3 and TRBJ2-5, with 7 bases identical to TRBD1. The germline V gene encodes CDR1 ENHRY and CDR2 SYGVKD. Trimming cost V 6 bases and J 3 bases; bases outside gene matches: 7. The CDR3 runs 14 residues.

In its sample, this clone was seen many times. V gene TRBV30 combines with J gene TRBJ2-7, with TRBD2 as a possible D gene (6 bases). Deletions cut 0 bases from V and 6 bases from J, with 9 bases between. This CDR3 spans 12 amino acids. Looked up from germline, CDR1 is GTSNPN and CDR2 is SVGIG (reference sequence). The DNA for the CDR3 is TGTGCCTGGAGTGTGGAGGGGCCCGAGCAGTACTTC. Its protein is CAWSVEGPEQYF. The entire variable domain, with the rest obtained from reference TRBV30 and TRBJ2-7, is as follows: SQTIHQWPATLVQPVGSPLSLECTVEGTSNPNLYWYRQAAGRGLQLLFYSVGIGQISSEVPQNLSASRPQDRQFILSSKKLLLSDSGFYLCAWSVEGPEQYFGPGTRLTVT.